This TCR beta chain was captured in a study of T-cell reconstitution after alpha-beta-depleted transplantation in children. The study, taken as a whole, reports: Several hundred expanded graft clones reportedly gave rise to the alpha-beta T cells present about two months after transplant.

The germline gives CDR1 SGHVS, CDR2 FQNEAQ. V lost 1 base and J lost 5, with 10 bases in between. The CDR3 consists of 14 residues. This clonotype was recorded at least ten times. Its antigen is still unknown. Library preparation (for TCRbeta) was performed with unique molecular identifiers. TCRdb processed the PCR reads anew with MiXCR; each CDR3 protein has one entry. The table lists a few hundred thousand distinct CDR3 sequences, roughly 43% of them singletons. Specimen: PBMCs, collected before TCRalphabeta/CD19-depleted stem cell transplant. The chain recombines TRBV7-8 with TRBJ2-3; the D gene could be TRBD1 or TRBD2 (5 bases each). The receptor comes from a girl aged 2-15 years with aplastic anemia, due to receive a stem cell transplant. The CDR3, as DNA: TGTGCCAGCAGCTTAGGGGGGATACTAGATACGCAGTATTTT. Protein sequence: CASSLGGILDTQYF.